This record concerns one TCR beta chain sequence. The junction differs from germline at one of its ends, possibly a read error. This entry comes from a study of OX40 agonist ivuxolimab in advanced cancers. Sequencing used immunoSEQ multiplex PCR; TCRdb keeps in-frame clones, though not all of them. The table lists about 42,000 clones, 88% of them singletons. The CDR3 totals 17 residues. Germline-derived CDR1 and CDR2 are SSHAT and FNYEAQ (reference sequence). The sequences come from CD4+ or CD8+ T cells sorted from blood, collected in a trial of the OX40 agonist ivuxolimab. The gene calls are TRBV7-7 and TRBJ2-3, with 8 bases aligning to TRBD2. The source is an adult with an advanced solid tumor such as melanoma, head and neck, liver or kidney cancer. The CDR3 region is CASSAARGAGGTDTQYF. The CDR3 DNA sequence: TGTGCTAGCAGCGCCGCCCGGGGAGCGGGAGGCACAGATACGCAGTATTTT.